These T cell receptor beta chains were read from a single sample in a study of cytomegalovirus exposure and HLA in healthy donors. Profiled with immunoSEQ multiplex PCR; TCRdb holds only in-frame clones, not every one. The table records tens of thousands of clones, more than 70% of them present only once. Sample: PBMCs. The receptor set was obtained from a woman between 35 and 50 years old in good health and CMV-seropositive. Each CDR3 is given without its conserved first and last residue. The D gene is left open where the match is weak.

J gene: TRBJ1-4; V gene: TRBV2; D gene: NA; CDR3 length: 12; CDR3 protein: ASSLYSTNEKLF
J gene: TRBJ1-2; V gene: TRBV18; D gene: TRBD1; CDR3 length: 10; CDR3 protein: ASSPRQGDYT
J gene: TRBJ1-4; V gene: TRBV2; D gene: TRBD1; CDR3 length: 13; CDR3 protein: ASRGTDSPNEKLF
J gene: TRBJ2-7; V gene: TRBV27; D gene: TRBD2; CDR3 length: 14; CDR3 protein: ASSFDGLADRYEQY
J gene: TRBJ2-1; V gene: TRBV2; D gene: TRBD1; CDR3 length: 13; CDR3 protein: ASRKGQGFYNEQF
J gene: TRBJ1-6; V gene: TRBV5-6; D gene: NA; CDR3 length: 12; CDR3 protein: ASSFYRVRSPLH
J gene: TRBJ1-1; V gene: TRBV5-1; D gene: NA; CDR3 length: 13; CDR3 protein: ASSPSGAENTEAF
J gene: TRBJ1-1; V gene: TRBV30; D gene: TRBD1; CDR3 length: 13; CDR3 protein: AWGTDYRWSTEAF
J gene: TRBJ1-1; V gene: TRBV6-6; D gene: TRBD1; CDR3 length: 14; CDR3 protein: ASTSQGTGRNTEAF
J gene: TRBJ2-3; V gene: TRBV6-4; D gene: TRBD2; CDR3 length: 12; CDR3 protein: ASSVAGGPDTQY
J gene: TRBJ2-2; V gene: TRBV4-1; D gene: NA; CDR3 length: 14; CDR3 protein: ASSQVLAGRTGELF
J gene: TRBJ2-5; V gene: TRBV4-2; D gene: TRBD1; CDR3 length: 13; CDR3 protein: ASSQFRQGVETQY
J gene: TRBJ1-2; V gene: TRBV7-9; D gene: TRBD1; CDR3 length: 12; CDR3 protein: ASSHRGANYGYT
J gene: TRBJ1-6; V gene: TRBV5-1; D gene: NA; CDR3 length: 13; CDR3 protein: ASSLKGFGNSPLH
J gene: TRBJ1-2; V gene: TRBV5-4; D gene: TRBD1; CDR3 length: 13; CDR3 protein: ASSFGDRVYYGYT
J gene: TRBJ1-3; V gene: TRBV9; D gene: TRBD1; CDR3 length: 13; CDR3 protein: ASSNQGASGNTIY
J gene: TRBJ2-6; V gene: TRBV30; D gene: NA; CDR3 length: 18; CDR3 protein: AWSGGMGAGRLSGANVLT
J gene: TRBJ1-5; V gene: TRBV7-6; D gene: TRBD1; CDR3 length: 18; CDR3 protein: ASSSLPPGQGLYSNQPQH
J gene: TRBJ1-2; V gene: TRBV29-1; D gene: NA; CDR3 length: 12; CDR3 protein: SVASGFNDYGYT
J gene: TRBJ1-2; V gene: TRBV15; D gene: NA; CDR3 length: 12; CDR3 protein: ATSRNYENYGYA
J gene: TRBJ1-1; V gene: TRBV6-5; D gene: TRBD1; CDR3 length: 14; CDR3 protein: ASSSPRQGLNTEAF
J gene: TRBJ1-4; V gene: TRBV5-1; D gene: TRBD1; CDR3 length: 14; CDR3 protein: ASSSGQTTTNEKLF
J gene: TRBJ2-5; V gene: TRBV19; D gene: NA; CDR3 length: 12; CDR3 protein: ASSIRGDGETQY
J gene: TRBJ2-7; V gene: TRBV6-4; D gene: TRBD2; CDR3 length: 15; CDR3 protein: ASSDFLAGGCQYEQY
J gene: TRBJ1-4; V gene: TRBV6-5; D gene: NA; CDR3 length: 13; CDR3 protein: ASSYSRSTNEKLF
J gene: TRBJ1-2; V gene: TRBV5-6; D gene: NA; CDR3 length: 11; CDR3 protein: ASTPGGNYGYT
J gene: TRBJ1-1; V gene: TRBV11-3; D gene: NA; CDR3 length: 10; CDR3 protein: ASSWSGTEAF
J gene: TRBJ2-5; V gene: TRBV5-1; D gene: NA; CDR3 length: 12; CDR3 protein: ASSLGQRQETQY
J gene: TRBJ2-1; V gene: TRBV9; D gene: NA; CDR3 length: 13; CDR3 protein: ASSAVDFSYNEQF
J gene: TRBJ2-3; V gene: TRBV14; D gene: NA; CDR3 length: 10; CDR3 protein: ASSQVKDTQY
J gene: TRBJ1-1; V gene: TRBV6-5; D gene: TRBD1; CDR3 length: 12; CDR3 protein: ASSSLDRGTEAF
J gene: TRBJ2-2; V gene: TRBV21-1; D gene: NA; CDR3 length: 13; CDR3 protein: ASSKVGGDTGELF
J gene: TRBJ2-2; V gene: TRBV6-4; D gene: NA; CDR3 length: 12; CDR3 protein: ASATGAERGELF
J gene: TRBJ2-3; V gene: TRBV18; D gene: TRBD1; CDR3 length: 13; CDR3 protein: ASSPRIDRGDTQY
J gene: TRBJ1-1; V gene: TRBV9; D gene: TRBD1; CDR3 length: 13; CDR3 protein: ASSVVDTGGTEAF
J gene: TRBJ2-3; V gene: TRBV7-3; D gene: NA; CDR3 length: 12; CDR3 protein: ASSLTGGRDTQY
J gene: TRBJ2-1; V gene: TRBV7-8; D gene: NA; CDR3 length: 13; CDR3 protein: ASSSLFPSPDEQF
J gene: TRBJ1-1; V gene: TRBV6-5; D gene: NA; CDR3 length: 14; CDR3 protein: ASSYSRGPLNTEAF
J gene: TRBJ1-3; V gene: TRBV11-3; D gene: NA; CDR3 length: 14; CDR3 protein: ASSYLPGRSGNTIY
J gene: TRBJ1-5; V gene: TRBV15; D gene: TRBD1; CDR3 length: 19; CDR3 protein: ATSRGYGGQSLSYSNQPQH
J gene: TRBJ2-1; V gene: TRBV7-3; D gene: NA; CDR3 length: 11; CDR3 protein: ASSLRGDNEQF